These T cell receptor beta chains were read from a single sample in a study of cytomegalovirus exposure and HLA in healthy donors. Using immunoSEQ multiplex PCR, the repertoire was profiled, and TCRdb retains in-frame clones only, with some absent. Seen here are about 220,000 clones, roughly 75% observed once, and the top ten hold approximately 1.7%. Sequencing used PBMCs. Receptor source: a woman in her twenties or thirties in good health and CMV-seronegative. Both conserved end residues are part of each CDR3. The order of the fields is D gene, J gene, clone size, V gene, CDR3 protein, CDR3 DNA. The D gene is left open where the match is weak. Clone size appears in some rows only: once, few, many, or a class for an expanded clone.

d_gene: TRBD1
j_gene: TRBJ1-5
abundance: .
v_gene: TRBV6-5
CDR3aa: CATRTGGRSQPQHF
CDR3nt: TGTGCCACCCGGACAGGGGGCCGCAGTCAGCCCCAGCATTTT

d_gene: TRBD1
j_gene: TRBJ2-1
abundance: .
v_gene: TRBV5-1
CDR3aa: CASSSQAWDSDNEQFF
CDR3nt: TGCGCCAGCAGCTCACAAGCTTGGGACAGTGACAATGAGCAGTTCTTC

d_gene: TRBD2
j_gene: TRBJ2-1
abundance: .
v_gene: TRBV7-9
CDR3aa: CASSLDSGGAGEQLF
CDR3nt: TGTGCCAGCAGCTTAGATAGCGGGGGGGCCGGTGAGCAGCTCTTC

d_gene: .
j_gene: TRBJ2-7
abundance: .
v_gene: TRBV30
CDR3aa: CAWSLQGEQYF
CDR3nt: TGTGCCTGGAGTCTCCAGGGCGAGCAGTACTTC

d_gene: .
j_gene: TRBJ1-2
abundance: .
v_gene: TRBV18
CDR3aa: CASSTFPLGPSYGYTF
CDR3nt: TGTGCCAGCTCTACATTCCCCCTGGGGCCGTCCTATGGCTACACCTTC

d_gene: .
j_gene: TRBJ2-3
abundance: .
v_gene: TRBV29-1
CDR3aa: CSVETTGGTDTQYF
CDR3nt: TGCAGCGTTGAAACGACAGGAGGCACAGATACGCAGTATTTT

d_gene: TRBD2
j_gene: TRBJ2-1
abundance: .
v_gene: TRBV5-4
CDR3aa: CASSLAGGGGDEQFF
CDR3nt: TGTGCCAGCAGCTTGGCGGGAGGGGGTGGGGATGAGCAGTTCTTC

d_gene: .
j_gene: TRBJ2-7
abundance: .
v_gene: TRBV6-1
CDR3aa: CASTRTTRGEQYF
CDR3nt: TGTGCCAGCACTAGGACTACTCGTGGGGAGCAGTACTTC

d_gene: .
j_gene: TRBJ1-5
abundance: few
v_gene: TRBV28
CDR3aa: CASSSNRGIFNQPQHF
CDR3nt: TGTGCCAGCAGTTCCAATAGGGGGATTTTCAATCAGCCCCAGCATTTT

d_gene: .
j_gene: TRBJ1-3
abundance: .
v_gene: TRBV9
CDR3aa: CASSANSEGNAIYF
CDR3nt: TGTGCCAGCAGCGCTAATAGTGAGGGAAACGCCATATATTTT

d_gene: .
j_gene: TRBJ2-5
abundance: .
v_gene: TRBV10-3
CDR3aa: CAISENPGQEKTQYF
CDR3nt: TGTGCCATCAGTGAAAACCCAGGGCAAGAGAAGACCCAGTACTTC

d_gene: TRBD2
j_gene: TRBJ2-1
abundance: .
v_gene: TRBV11-2
CDR3aa: CASSSLAGGYNEQFF
CDR3nt: TGTGCCAGCAGCTCTCTAGCGGGAGGCTACAATGAGCAGTTCTTC

d_gene: TRBD1
j_gene: TRBJ2-7
abundance: .
v_gene: TRBV5-6
CDR3aa: CASSSGQGVSYEQYF
CDR3nt: TGTGCCAGCAGCTCGGGACAGGGGGTATCCTACGAGCAGTACTTC

d_gene: .
j_gene: TRBJ1-1
abundance: .
v_gene: TRBV14
CDR3aa: CASSQVIRSEAFF
CDR3nt: TGTGCCAGCAGCCAAGTTATTAGGAGTGAAGCTTTCTTT

d_gene: TRBD1
j_gene: TRBJ2-2
abundance: .
v_gene: TRBV10-3
CDR3aa: CAISESGTGANTGELFF
CDR3nt: TGTGCCATCAGTGAGTCGGGGACAGGGGCGAACACCGGGGAGCTGTTTTTT

d_gene: TRBD1
j_gene: TRBJ1-2
abundance: few
v_gene: TRBV11-2
CDR3aa: CASSLRSTGGSFRYTF
CDR3nt: TGTGCCAGCAGCTTGCGGAGCACAGGGGGCTCGTTTCGCTACACCTTC

d_gene: TRBD2
j_gene: TRBJ2-5
abundance: .
v_gene: TRBV15
CDR3aa: CATLRGGRGETQYF
CDR3nt: TGTGCCACCCTCCGAGGCGGGAGAGGGGAGACCCAGTACTTC

d_gene: TRBD2
j_gene: TRBJ2-3
abundance: once
v_gene: TRBV6-4
CDR3aa: CASTGTLGTSATPPDTQYF
CDR3nt: TGTGCCAGCACTGGCACGTTGGGAACTAGCGCGACCCCCCCAGATACGCAGTATTTT

d_gene: .
j_gene: TRBJ2-6
abundance: few
v_gene: TRBV5-1
CDR3aa: CASSSGLSGANVLTF
CDR3nt: TGCGCCAGCAGCTCGGGACTCTCTGGGGCCAACGTCCTGACTTTC

d_gene: TRBD2
j_gene: TRBJ2-1
abundance: .
v_gene: TRBV7-9
CDR3aa: CSSSLGGGARDEQFF
CDR3nt: TGTTCCAGCAGCTTAGGCGGGGGGGCCAGAGATGAGCAGTTCTTC

d_gene: .
j_gene: TRBJ2-7
abundance: .
v_gene: TRBV4-2
CDR3aa: CASSQEVRASEQYF
CDR3nt: TGTGCCAGCAGCCAAGAAGTCAGGGCGTCCGAGCAGTACTTC

d_gene: TRBD1
j_gene: TRBJ1-2
abundance: .
v_gene: TRBV10-2
CDR3aa: CASSPGQGGWGYTF
CDR3nt: TGCGCCAGCAGCCCGGGACAGGGGGGTTGGGGCTACACCTTC

d_gene: TRBD1
j_gene: TRBJ1-1
abundance: few
v_gene: TRBV19
CDR3aa: CASSKLTGGRNTEAFF
CDR3nt: TGTGCCAGTAGTAAATTGACAGGGGGCCGGAACACTGAAGCTTTCTTT

d_gene: .
j_gene: TRBJ1-1
abundance: .
v_gene: TRBV7-9
CDR3aa: CASSLRWGDGRAFF
CDR3nt: TGTGCCAGCAGCTTAAGGTGGGGGGACGGACGGGCTTTCTTT

d_gene: .
j_gene: TRBJ1-2
abundance: few
v_gene: TRBV21-1
CDR3aa: CASSKFGGAPYGYTF
CDR3nt: TGTGCCAGCAGCAAATTCGGCGGGGCTCCCTATGGCTACACCTTC

d_gene: TRBD2
j_gene: TRBJ2-2
abundance: .
v_gene: TRBV19
CDR3aa: CASTPFWRGGTGELFF
CDR3nt: TGTGCCAGTACGCCCTTCTGGCGGGGGGGCACCGGGGAGCTGTTTTTT

d_gene: .
j_gene: TRBJ1-2
abundance: .
v_gene: TRBV5-4
CDR3aa: CASSLKGGVYGYTF
CDR3nt: TGTGCCAGCAGCTTGAAGGGGGGGGTCTATGGCTACACCTTC

d_gene: .
j_gene: TRBJ1-1
abundance: few
v_gene: TRBV25-1
CDR3aa: CASSEYYWQGNTEAFF
CDR3nt: TGTGCCAGCAGTGAATATTACTGGCAGGGCAACACTGAAGCTTTCTTT

d_gene: TRBD2
j_gene: TRBJ2-1
abundance: .
v_gene: TRBV5-1
CDR3aa: CASSPQLAGGNNEQFF
CDR3nt: TGCGCCAGCAGCCCCCAACTAGCGGGAGGGAACAATGAGCAGTTCTTC

d_gene: TRBD2
j_gene: TRBJ2-2
abundance: .
v_gene: TRBV27
CDR3aa: CARFPETGGNTGELFF
CDR3nt: TGTGCCAGATTCCCCGAAACGGGAGGGAACACCGGGGAGCTGTTTTTT

d_gene: .
j_gene: TRBJ2-5
abundance: few
v_gene: TRBV6-4
CDR3aa: CAGGAKRAQETQYF
CDR3nt: TGTGCCGGGGGGGCTAAGCGGGCACAAGAGACCCAGTACTTC

d_gene: .
j_gene: TRBJ1-2
abundance: .
v_gene: TRBV7-3
CDR3aa: CASSSGPPSANYGYTF
CDR3nt: TGTGCCAGCAGCTCAGGCCCCCCATCGGCTAACTATGGCTACACCTTC

d_gene: .
j_gene: TRBJ1-1
abundance: .
v_gene: TRBV29-1
CDR3aa: CSALTGPNTEAFF
CDR3nt: TGCAGCGCTCTGACAGGCCCGAACACTGAAGCTTTCTTT

d_gene: TRBD2
j_gene: TRBJ2-1
abundance: .
v_gene: TRBV25-1
CDR3aa: CASGTGTSGRGSYNEQFF
CDR3nt: TGTGCCAGCGGAACCGGGACTAGCGGGAGGGGGAGTTACAATGAGCAGTTCTTC

d_gene: TRBD2
j_gene: TRBJ2-2
abundance: few
v_gene: TRBV7-3
CDR3aa: CASSPRRGGTGELFF
CDR3nt: TGTGCCAGCAGCCCCCGACGGGGGGGGACCGGGGAGCTGTTTTTT

d_gene: TRBD1
j_gene: TRBJ2-7
abundance: .
v_gene: TRBV29-1
CDR3aa: CSVLTGTAVLGQYF
CDR3nt: TGCAGCGTTCTCACCGGGACAGCCGTCCTAGGGCAGTACTTC

d_gene: .
j_gene: TRBJ2-2
abundance: few
v_gene: TRBV9
CDR3aa: CASNQGGDTGELFF
CDR3nt: TGTGCCAGCAACCAAGGGGGAGACACCGGGGAGCTGTTTTTT

d_gene: .
j_gene: TRBJ1-1
abundance: .
v_gene: TRBV18
CDR3aa: CASSPLDAGVNTEAFF
CDR3nt: TGTGCCAGCTCACCACTCGATGCGGGGGTAAACACTGAAGCTTTCTTT

d_gene: TRBD1
j_gene: TRBJ1-1
abundance: .
v_gene: TRBV18
CDR3aa: CASSLDRGYTEAFF
CDR3nt: TGTGCCAGCTCACTGGACAGGGGGTACACTGAAGCTTTCTTT

d_gene: .
j_gene: TRBJ1-1
abundance: .
v_gene: TRBV9
CDR3aa: CASSVAAGTEAFF
CDR3nt: TGTGCCAGCAGCGTAGCCGCGGGGACTGAAGCTTTCTTT

d_gene: .
j_gene: TRBJ1-5
abundance: .
v_gene: TRBV7-9
CDR3aa: CSSSLAGGANQPQHF
CDR3nt: TGTTCCAGCAGCTTAGCTGGGGGGGCTAATCAGCCCCAGCATTTT

d_gene: .
j_gene: TRBJ1-2
abundance: .
v_gene: TRBV6-5
CDR3aa: CASSYSGQGGYTF
CDR3nt: TGTGCCAGCAGTTACTCAGGGCAGGGTGGCTACACCTTC

d_gene: TRBD2
j_gene: TRBJ2-2
abundance: .
v_gene: TRBV9
CDR3aa: CASSVTSSGVNTGELFF
CDR3nt: TGTGCCAGCAGCGTAACATCTAGCGGGGTTAACACCGGGGAGCTGTTTTTT

d_gene: .
j_gene: TRBJ2-7
abundance: .
v_gene: TRBV19
CDR3aa: CASSISSFSYEQYF
CDR3nt: TGTGCCAGTAGTATAAGCTCCTTCTCCTACGAGCAGTACTTC

d_gene: .
j_gene: TRBJ2-3
abundance: .
v_gene: TRBV13
CDR3aa: CASSPQRAGLTDTQYF
CDR3nt: TGTGCCAGCAGCCCGCAGAGGGCGGGGCTCACAGATACGCAGTATTTT

d_gene: TRBD2
j_gene: TRBJ2-2
abundance: once
v_gene: TRBV2
CDR3aa: CASSGGAVTGELFF
CDR3nt: TGTGCCAGCAGCGGGGGGGCCGTCACCGGGGAGCTGTTTTTT

d_gene: .
j_gene: TRBJ2-2
abundance: .
v_gene: TRBV5-1
CDR3aa: CASSLGLAEVGELFF
CDR3nt: TGCGCCAGCAGCTTGGGGCTAGCAGAGGTCGGGGAGCTGTTTTTT

d_gene: .
j_gene: TRBJ2-5
abundance: .
v_gene: TRBV7-9
CDR3aa: CASSYPEEETQYF
CDR3nt: TGTGCCAGCAGCTACCCGGAGGAAGAGACCCAGTACTTC

d_gene: .
j_gene: TRBJ1-5
abundance: .
v_gene: TRBV12-5
CDR3aa: CASGLSSRNQPQHF
CDR3nt: TGTGCTAGTGGTTTGTCGTCTCGCAATCAGCCCCAGCATTTT

d_gene: .
j_gene: TRBJ1-6
abundance: .
v_gene: TRBV6-5
CDR3aa: CASSSGGADSPLHF
CDR3nt: TGTGCCAGCAGTTCTGGGGGCGCTGATTCACCCCTCCACTTT

d_gene: TRBD2
j_gene: TRBJ2-2
abundance: .
v_gene: TRBV11-3
CDR3aa: CASRIGGGRGAGELFF
CDR3nt: TGTGCCAGCAGGATCGGGGGGGGTAGAGGAGCCGGGGAGCTGTTTTTT

d_gene: .
j_gene: TRBJ1-5
abundance: .
v_gene: TRBV10-1
CDR3aa: CASSEWVGLRQPQHF
CDR3nt: TGCGCCAGCAGTGAGTGGGTGGGGCTGAGGCAGCCCCAGCATTTT

d_gene: TRBD1
j_gene: TRBJ1-1
abundance: .
v_gene: TRBV30
CDR3aa: CAWKDRGTEAFF
CDR3nt: TGTGCCTGGAAGGACAGGGGAACTGAAGCTTTCTTT